These 23 T cell receptor beta chains originate from one sample sequenced in a study of CD8 T cells in ankylosing spondylitis. Regarding the study as a whole: There was a TCR beta motif, made of several highly homologous variants, that appeared characteristic of ankylosing spondylitis blood.

From the 5' RACE reads, TCRdb called clonotypes with MiXCR, one entry per CDR3 protein. Of about 540,000 distinct CDR3 sequences listed, approximately 11% are singletons. Antigen specificity for these receptors is unknown. Sequences were obtained from blood, either unsorted or a sorted T cell fraction (not recorded which). These receptors originate from a male donor with ankylosing spondylitis.

This rearrangement joins TRBV5-1 to TRBJ2-5; 10 nucleotides align to TRBD2. The V and J ends lost 2 bases and 1 base, in that order; junction bases with no gene match: 5. This CDR3 has 16 residues. Germline V gives CDR1 SGHRS, CDR2 YFSETQ. The chain's CDR3 is CASSFLAGAPQETQYF. The CDR3 DNA is TGCGCCAGCAGCTTTCTAGCGGGAGCCCCCCAAGAGACCCAGTACTTC.

This clonotype appeared a few times. V usage is TRBV5-4 and J usage is TRBJ2-1; tentatively, D is TRBD2 (5 bases). V shed 0 bases and J shed 1 base, with 14 bases lying between them. In germline, CDR1 is SGHNT, CDR2 YYREEE (reference sequence). CDR3 size: 17 residues. The CDR3 sequence: CASSLELEIGSYNEQFF. As DNA, the CDR3 is TGTGCCAGCAGCTTGGAACTAGAGATCGGGTCCTACAATGAGCAGTTCTTC.

This clonotype was seen a handful of times. The rearrangement links TRBV20-1 to TRBJ2-6; D gene unclear. The germline gives CDR1 DFQATT, CDR2 SNEGSKA (reference sequence). This CDR3 is built from 16 residues. V lost 2 bases to trimming and J lost 0 bases, with 11 bases between them. CDR3 in DNA: TGCAGTGCTAGACGTCACAGAAGCTCTGGGGCCAACGTCCTGACTTTC. Its protein product is CSARRHRSSGANVLTF.

This clonotype was seen only a few times. J is TRBJ2-5 and V is TRBV12-3 or TRBV12-4; D is unresolved. V was clipped by 6 bases and J by 2 bases, with 22 bases between them. This CDR3 is 17 amino acids long. The CDR3, as DNA: TGTGCCAGCAGCCGATCATTACGAGACATTAAACAAGAGACCCAGTACTTC. Residues: CASSRSLRDIKQETQYF.

This clonotype was seen more than once but under ten times. The chain carries TRBV20-1 and TRBJ2-2, with 8 bases identical to TRBD1. Unmatched junction bases numbered 10, after V lost 0 bases and J lost 7 bases. Germline CDR1 DFQATT, CDR2 SNEGSKA (reference sequence). This CDR3 has 16 amino acids. The CDR3 spells CSARDRRQGAGGELFF. The CDR3 DNA sequence: TGCAGTGCTAGAGATAGGAGGCAGGGGGCAGGCGGGGAGCTGTTTTTT.

This clonotype was observed a handful of times. The J gene is TRBJ2-7, the V gene TRBV27, with a possible D match to TRBD1 (5 bases). V dropped 3 bases and J dropped 6 bases, with 18 bases sitting between them. CDR1 MNHEY and CDR2 SMNVEV come from the germline V gene (reference sequence). This CDR3 has 15 residues. The CDR3 spells CASSFLSRGAGEQYF. DNA of the CDR3: TGTGCCAGCAGTTTTTTAAGTCGTGGGGCCGGCGAGCAGTACTTC.

This clonotype was recorded a few times. V usage is TRBV7-9 and J usage is TRBJ2-3; TRBD1 or TRBD2 may be the D gene (5 bases each). V lost 5 bases and J 8 bases, leaving 20 bases between the germline ends. Germline-derived CDR1 and CDR2 are SEHNR and FQNEAQ (reference sequence). There are 15 residues in the CDR3. CDR3 DNA sequence: TGTGCCAGCAGCCCCGGGGCGGGTGCTCAGGGTACGCAGTATTTT. It is translated as CASSPGAGAQGTQYF.

Comments on this clonotype: With a much larger clone just one base away, this may be a read error. This chain uses TRBV29-1 with TRBJ2-3; 7 bases line up with TRBD2. Germline CDR1 SQVTM, CDR2 ANQGSEA. The CDR3 has 16 residues. With 0 bases clipped from V and 1 base from J, the junction kept 7 bases outside the gene matches. The CDR3 region has the DNA TGCAGCGTTGAAGATCATGGGGGAGGGCGCACAGATACGCAGTATTTT. As protein: CSVEDHGGGRTDTQYF.

V gene TRBV29-1 combines with J gene TRBJ2-7; no clear D gene. The length of the CDR3 is 11 residues. V lost 6 bases, J lost 9 bases, and 15 bases lay in between. Germline CDR1 reads SQVTM; CDR2 reads ANQGSEA. DNA for the CDR3: TGCAGCGTCGTACAAAGATCCCTGCAGTACGTC. This translates into CSVVQRSLQYV.

The CDR3 DNA reads as TGTGCCAGCAGCCCCCGGGAGGGTAGCATATACGAGCAGTACTTC. This gives the protein CASSPREGSIYEQYF. The chain has TRBV7-2 and TRBJ2-7; 8 bases line up with TRBD2. Germline assignment: CDR1 SGHTA and CDR2 FQGNSA. The V segment lost 5 bases and the J segment 4 bases; nucleotides outside the gene matches: 10. The CDR3 length is 15 residues. The full variable domain, in which reference TRBV7-2 and TRBJ2-7 provide the parts outside the CDR3, is GAGVSQSPSNKVTEKGKDVELRCDPISGHTALYWYRQSLGQGLEFLIYFQGNSAPDKSGLPSDRFSAERTGGSVSTLTIQRTQQEDSAVYLCASSPREGSIYEQYFGPGTRLTVT.

The genes are TRBV5-1 and TRBJ2-1; 12 positions match TRBD2. Germline CDR1 reads SGHRS; CDR2 reads YFSETQ. Germline trimming cut 3 bases from V and 8 bases from J; bases unmatched to any gene: 3. The CDR3 covers 14 residues. The CDR3 spells CASSSTSGSYEQFF. CDR3 sequence (DNA): TGCGCCAGCAGCTCGACTAGCGGGAGTTATGAGCAGTTCTTC.

This chain uses TRBV11-2 with TRBJ2-7; D might be TRBD2 (6 bases). The germline V gene encodes CDR1 SGHAT and CDR2 FQNNGV. Trimming shortened V by 8 bases and J by 6 bases, and 17 bases separated the two germline ends. The CDR3 runs to 13 residues. CDR3 DNA sequence: TGTGCCAGCCCCTTGGAGGGAGGTGCCGAGCAGTACTTC. Its protein product is CASPLEGGAEQYF. Full variable domain (remainder filled in from reference TRBV11-2 and TRBJ2-7): EAGVAQSPRYKIIEKRQSVAFWCNPISGHATLYWYQQILGQGPKLLIQFQNNGVVDDSQLPKDRFSAERLKGVDSTLKIQPAKLEDSAVYLCASPLEGGAEQYFGPGTRLTVT.

V gene TRBV18 combines with J gene TRBJ2-5, with a possible D match to TRBD2 (6 bases). CDR3 size: 15 residues. The germline gives CDR1 KGHSH, CDR2 LQKENI. Trimming took off 6 bases at V and 2 bases at J, with 16 bases between the two ends. Written as DNA, the CDR3 is TGTGCCAGCTCGAAGTTGACTAGTCGACAAGAGACCCAGTACTTC. This sequence encodes CASSKLTSRQETQYF.

This clonotype was seen ten or more times. The chain employs TRBV12-3 or TRBV12-4 and TRBJ1-3, with D perhaps TRBD1 (5 bases). This CDR3 is 16 amino acids long. The V and J ends lost 5 bases and 0 bases respectively, with 14 bases between them. The CDR3 coding sequence is TGTGCCAGCAGTCCCAGGGAGGGGAGCTCTGGAAACACCATATATTTT. It specifies CASSPREGSSGNTIYF.

This clonotype was observed a few times. V gene TRBV27 combines with J gene TRBJ2-2, with D possibly being TRBD2 (6 bases). This CDR3 comprises 15 residues. The germline CDR1 and CDR2 sequences are MNHEY and SMNVEV (reference sequence). Between the trimmed V and J ends, which lost 3 bases and 5 bases, there was a span of 13 bases. CDR3 amino acids: CASSFVGGRTGELFF. CDR3 coding DNA: TGTGCCAGCAGTTTCGTCGGGGGAAGAACCGGGGAGCTGTTTTTT.

This clonotype was recorded a few times. This rearrangement joins TRBV12-3 or TRBV12-4 to TRBJ1-1; D is ambiguous. V dropped 5 bases and J dropped 4 bases, with 17 bases sitting between them. The length of the CDR3 is 15 residues. Here the CDR3 reads CASSPSLRAGTEAFF. The CDR3, as DNA: TGTGCCAGCAGTCCCAGTTTGAGGGCAGGCACTGAAGCTTTCTTT.

V and J are TRBV20-1 and TRBJ2-5; perhaps D is TRBD1 or TRBD2 (5 bases each). Germline lookup yields CDR1 DFQATT and CDR2 SNEGSKA (reference sequence). The CDR3 contains 14 residues. The V and J ends lost 3 bases and 6 bases respectively, with 17 bases between them. CDR3 region: CSASRGSTGQTQYF. Here the CDR3 DNA reads TGCAGTGCTAGTCGGGGATCGACGGGGCAGACCCAGTACTTC.

The sample holds a few counts of this clonotype. The chain is built from TRBV2 and TRBJ1-2; D gene uncertain. V was cut by 7 bases and J by 4 bases, with 10 bases left in between. This CDR3 has 12 residues. Germline V lookup: CDR1 SNHLY, CDR2 FYNNEI. The CDR3 bases are TGTGCCAGCAAGAGGGAGGGCTATGGCTACACCTTC. Protein sequence: CASKREGYGYTF.

This clonotype was found a few times. The chain employs TRBV20-1 and TRBJ2-1, with 12 bases aligning to TRBD2. The V gene's germline CDR1 is DFQATT and CDR2 SNEGSKA (reference sequence). The ends lost 2 bases at V and 7 bases at J; junction bases unmatched: 6. The length of the CDR3 is 15 residues. The CDR3 DNA reads TGCAGTGCTAGATCTAGCGGGAGGGCGAGGAATGAGCAGTTCTTC. Protein sequence: CSARSSGRARNEQFF.

This rearrangement joins TRBV5-1 to TRBJ1-1, with D hard to call. V lost 4 bases and J lost 2, with 18 bases in between. There are 16 residues in the CDR3. CDR1 is SGHRS and CDR2 is YFSETQ in the germline V gene. This CDR3 reads CASSQSPTGRNTEAFF. Here the CDR3 DNA reads TGCGCCAGCAGCCAGAGCCCTACTGGGCGTAACACTGAAGCTTTCTTT.

This clonotype was counted a few times. The V gene is TRBV19, the J gene TRBJ2-2; 10 bases match TRBD1. This CDR3 has 15 amino acids. Germline lookup yields CDR1 LNHDA and CDR2 SQIVND (reference sequence). With V trimmed by 2 bases and J by 5 bases, 2 bases remained unmatched. The CDR3 loop is CASSIPGQGTGELFF. The CDR3 DNA is TGTGCCAGTAGTATACCGGGACAGGGGACCGGGGAGCTGTTTTTT.

The table lists this clonotype with a few counts. This rearrangement joins TRBV5-1 to TRBJ2-5, with D possibly being TRBD2 (5 bases). This CDR3 is built from 14 residues. Germline CDR1 SGHRS, CDR2 YFSETQ. With 4 bases removed from V and 4 bases from J, the gap between germline ends came to 14 bases. The CDR3 nucleotides are TGCGCCAGCAGCCTTAGAGTTGGAGGAGAGACCCAGTACTTC. Translating gives CASSLRVGGETQYF.

The rearrangement links TRBV2 to TRBJ2-7; 7 bases match TRBD2. The CDR3 has 10 residues. Germline-derived CDR1 and CDR2 are SNHLY and FYNNEI. Trimming took 3 bases from V and 13 from J; bases not matched to a gene: 3. The CDR3 spells CASSEGRDYV. The CDR3 coding sequence is TGTGCCAGCAGTGAGGGGAGGGATTACGTC.